The clone carrying this T cell receptor beta chain has just one count. This CDR3 contains 13 residues. With 6 bases clipped from V and 6 bases from J, the junction kept 7 bases outside the gene matches. Seattle's enrolled individuals joined amid active infection and were then monitored longitudinally. Source study methods: Cell counts per sample came from amplifying reference gene primers. Clones were sequenced by immunoSEQ multiplex PCR, and TCRdb holds only the in-frame ones, with some missing. V and J calls and clone size are given by that table; D and trimming were obtained from the DNA. The sample contains about 200,000 clones, approximately 90% of which appear only once. The data stem from a study of blood T cell repertoires in COVID-19. The overall study: The samples span acute and convalescent COVID-19 from the United States, Italy and Spain. T cells, B-cell-depleted T cells, or PBMCs supplied cDNA or gDNA.

The TCR comes from a man aged 55 to 69 with COVID-19, enrolled during active disease. This sequence joins TRBV12-3 or TRBV12-4 and TRBJ1-2; TRBD1 matches 7 bases. Sequences were obtained from peripheral blood. CDR3 nucleotide sequence: TGTGCCAGCAGCCCCGACAGGGCTGATGGCTACACCTTC. It specifies CASSPDRADGYTF.